This is a list of T cell receptor beta chains from one sample in a study of human T cells and chemical hapten exposure. TCRdb used MiXCR to reprocess the RACE reads, holding one entry per CDR3 protein. Seen here are about 340,000 distinct CDR3 sequences, around 7% observed once, and the top ten hold roughly 7.9%. The sequences come from whole blood, collected in connection with sensitization to the hapten diphenylcyclopropenone (DPC). The receptors originated from a woman under 30 with alopecia areata. Some clones in this sample may be carry-over from other donors' samples. Each CDR3 is given with its conserved first and last residue. A D gene is named only where the DNA matches it firmly. The listing skips clone size in some rows; elsewhere it reads once, few, many or a size class.

v_gene	d_gene	j_gene	abundance	CDR3aa	CDR3nt
TRBV10-3	.	TRBJ2-3	few	CATRTDTQYF	TGTGCCACCCGGACAGATACGCAGTATTTT
TRBV18	.	TRBJ2-6	many	CASSPFELSGANVLTF	TGTGCCAGCTCACCGTTTGAGCTTTCTGGGGCCAACGTCCTGACTTTC
TRBV7-2	.	TRBJ2-3	.	CASSLGIGGTDTQYF	TGTGCCAGCAGCTTGGGGATTGGGGGCACAGATACGCAGTATTTT
TRBV4-3	.	TRBJ2-5	many	CASSQEWGREETQYF	TGCGCCAGCAGCCAAGAATGGGGCAGGGAAGAGACCCAGTACTTC
TRBV19	TRBD1	TRBJ1-2	few	CASRTPRDREEKDGYTF	TGTGCCAGTAGGACCCCCCGGGACAGGGAAGAGAAGGATGGCTACACCTTC
TRBV4-3	TRBD2	TRBJ2-1	.	CASSQETGGSYNEQFF	TGCGCCAGCAGCCAAGAAACGGGGGGCTCCTACAATGAGCAGTTCTTC
TRBV4-2	.	TRBJ2-1	many	CASSPGGGAMLREQFF	TGTGCCAGCAGCCCGGGCGGCGGGGCTATGCTTCGTGAGCAGTTCTTC
TRBV5-4	TRBD2	TRBJ2-3	.	CASSQRLAETTDTQYF	TGTGCCAGCAGCCAACGACTAGCGGAGACCACAGATACGCAGTATTTT
TRBV4-3	TRBD1	TRBJ1-2	many	CASSQDLGTGINYGYTF	TGCGCCAGCAGCCAAGATCTGGGGACAGGGATTAACTATGGCTACACCTTC
TRBV7-2	TRBD1	TRBJ2-1	.	CASSYGTGKSYEQFF	TGTGCCAGCAGCTACGGGACAGGTAAATCCTATGAGCAGTTCTTC
TRBV29-1	.	TRBJ1-2	.	CSVEAGDGYTF	TGCAGCGTTGAAGCAGGGGATGGCTACACCTTC
TRBV28	.	TRBJ2-7	large	CASSRTAEQYF	TGTGCCAGCAGTCGGACTGCCGAGCAGTACTTC
TRBV4-3	TRBD1	TRBJ2-7	many	CASSRPRDRASYEQYF	TGCGCCAGCAGCCGCCCCCGGGACAGGGCCTCCTACGAGCAGTACTTC
TRBV7-9	TRBD2	TRBJ2-1	many	CASSLAGLNNEQFF	TGTGCCAGCAGCTTAGCGGGACTAAACAATGAGCAGTTCTTC